This T cell receptor (beta chain) was obtained from a study of shared clonotypes between healthy human individuals. Terminally differentiated effector memory CD45RA+ cells were excluded from the naive CD8 cells, which were CD45RO-negative and positively selected for CCR7. Healthy adults negative for HIV, lacking recent acute infections or vaccinations, served as donors. Comments on this clone: A junction boundary mismatches the germline segment, possibly from a read error.

CDR3 length: 14 residues. Germline V lookup: CDR1 SSHAT, CDR2 FNYEAQ (reference sequence). TCRdb keeps only in-frame clones here, not all; method: immunoSEQ multiplex PCR. The sample consists of around 2,000,000 clones, just under 95% of them appearing once. What was sequenced was naive CD8+ T cells sorted from blood. This chain joins TRBV7-7 and TRBJ2-5; the D gene is possibly TRBD2 (6 bases). The source of this sequence is a man aged 18 to 30 in good health. The CDR3 sequence is CASSLEALGGTQYF. The CDR3 region has the DNA TGTGCTAGCAGCTTAGAAGCCCTCGGGGGGACCCAGTACTTC. Combining the CDR3 with reference TRBV7-7 and TRBJ2-5 gives the whole variable domain GAGVSQSPRYKVTKRGQDVTLRCDPISSHATLYWYQQALGQGPEFLTYFNYEAQPDKSGLPSDRFSAERPEGSISTLTIQRTEQRDSAMYRCASSLEALGGTQYFGPGTRLLVL.